These 10 T cell receptor beta chains originate from one sample sequenced in a study of T cells expressing NK-cell markers. TCRdb reprocessed the 5' RACE reads and stores each CDR3 protein as one record, lacking DNA. This table lists around 260,000 distinct CDR3 sequences. Sample: blood T cells: a sorted CD56 or NKG2C T cell subset, CD4+ or CD8+ T cells, or bulk PBMC T cells (not recorded which). These receptors were collected from a woman between 18 and 69 years old in good health.

This chain uses TRBV12-3 or TRBV12-4 with TRBJ2-5; as DNA is missing, the TRBD2 call by TCRdb cannot be tested. This CDR3 region has 14 residues. CDR3 protein: CASSLAGARETQYF.

This chain uses TRBV12-3 or TRBV12-4 with TRBJ2-1; TCRdb picks TRBD2, but there is no DNA to check that call. The CDR3 contains 16 residues. Here the CDR3 reads CASSFGGGAPRDEQFF.

The chain is built from TRBV29-1 and TRBJ1-4; TCRdb names TRBD1, which stays unverified in the absence of DNA. The germline V gene encodes CDR1 SQVTM and CDR2 ANQGSEA. There are 13 residues in the CDR3. The CDR3 is CSARDSFNEKLFF.

This sequence joins TRBV28 and TRBJ2-7; the D call from TCRdb, TRBD2, cannot be confirmed without DNA. Germline assignment: CDR1 MDHEN and CDR2 SYDVKM. CDR3 size: 14 residues. The CDR3 sequence: CASSLSAGYYEQYF.

The chain joins TRBV21-1 to TRBJ2-2; the TCRdb D gene call, TRBD2, has no DNA to confirm it. TRBV21-1 is a known pseudogene. CDR3 length equals 15 residues. CDR3 in amino acids: CASSKVPSGTGELFF.

This chain links TRBV10-3 with TRBJ2-3; the TCRdb call, TRBD1, lacks DNA for checking. The germline V gene has CDR1 ENHRY and CDR2 SYGVKD. There are 15 residues in the CDR3. The CDR3 protein is CAIKTGPGVPDTQYF.

This sequence joins TRBV12-3 or TRBV12-4 and TRBJ1-5; TCRdb's D call, TRBD1, is unchecked because there is no DNA. The CDR3 covers 14 residues. Here the CDR3 reads CASSLTGGDQPQHF.

The rearrangement joins TRBV7-3 to TRBJ2-1. Per the germline V gene, CDR1 is SGHTA and CDR2 is FQGTGA. This CDR3 is 13 amino acids long. This CDR3 reads CASSFSGTDEQFF.

The rearrangement joins TRBV7-2 to TRBJ2-1; TCRdb's assignment of TRBD2 cannot be checked, as there is no DNA. This CDR3 comprises 17 residues. Germline V gene data show CDR1 as SGHTA and CDR2 as FQGNSA. The CDR3 is CASSFGGGRSSYNEQFF.

V is TRBV20-1 and J is TRBJ1-4; TCRdb's D gene call, TRBD1, goes unchecked for lack of DNA. The CDR3 runs to 14 residues. CDR1 DFQATT and CDR2 SNEGSKA come from the germline V gene (reference sequence). This CDR3 is CSAPRQGTNEKLFF.